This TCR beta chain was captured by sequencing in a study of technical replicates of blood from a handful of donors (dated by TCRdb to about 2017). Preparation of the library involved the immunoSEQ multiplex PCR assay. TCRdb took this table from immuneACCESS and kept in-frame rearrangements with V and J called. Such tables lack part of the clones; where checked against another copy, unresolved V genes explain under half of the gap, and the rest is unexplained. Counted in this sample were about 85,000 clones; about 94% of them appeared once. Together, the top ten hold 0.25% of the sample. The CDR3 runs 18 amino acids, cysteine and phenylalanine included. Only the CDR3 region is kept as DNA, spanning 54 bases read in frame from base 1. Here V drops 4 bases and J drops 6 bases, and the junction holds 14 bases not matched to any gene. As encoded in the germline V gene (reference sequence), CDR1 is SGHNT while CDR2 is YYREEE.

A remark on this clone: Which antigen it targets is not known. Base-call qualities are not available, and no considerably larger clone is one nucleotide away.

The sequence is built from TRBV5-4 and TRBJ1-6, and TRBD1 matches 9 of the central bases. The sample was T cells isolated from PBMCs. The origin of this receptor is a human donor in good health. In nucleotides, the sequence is TGTGCCAGCAGCACGAGAAAACAGGGGGCGCAGGGTAATTCACCCCTCCACTTT. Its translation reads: CASSTRKQGAQGNSPLHF.